Listed below are T cell receptor beta chains from one sample, sequenced in a study of T-cell reconstitution after alpha-beta-depleted transplantation in children. TCRdb reanalysed the PCR reads using MiXCR and keeps one entry per CDR3 protein. The sample carries roughly 100,000 distinct CDR3 sequences, roughly 8.4% recorded once. This material consisted of PBMCs from the stem cell graft donor, taken from the stem cell graft. The receptors shown here come from a human donor who donated a stem cell graft to a child with congenital amegakaryocytic thrombocytopenia. The CDR3 runs from the conserved cysteine through the conserved F or W. The order of the fields is CDR3 protein, CDR3 DNA, clone size, V gene, D gene, J gene. The D gene is left open where the match is weak. Expanded clones are given a class, and other clones once, few, many or no size at all.

CASSFNTGELFF,TGTGCCAGCAGCTTTAATACCGGGGAGCTGTTTTTT,few,TRBV7-2,NA,TRBJ2-2
CASSPDRHYGYTF,TGTGCCAGCAGCCCAGACAGGCACTATGGCTACACCTTC,many,TRBV5-5,NA,TRBJ1-2
CASSPNRGRETQYF,TGTGCCAGCAGCCCTAACAGGGGTCGGGAGACCCAGTACTTC,many,TRBV6-2/TRBV6-3,TRBD1,TRBJ2-5
CATSDSQGDTQYF,TGTGCCACCAGTGATTCACAGGGAGATACGCAGTATTTT,many,TRBV24-1,NA,TRBJ2-3
CSAQGTSGVLSYEQYF,TGCAGTGCCCAAGGGACTAGCGGGGTCTTGTCCTACGAGCAGTACTTC,many,TRBV20-1,TRBD2,TRBJ2-7
CASTLRGVEITSGANVLTF,TGTGCCAGCACCCTCAGGGGAGTAGAAATAACCTCTGGGGCCAACGTCCTGACTTTC,many,TRBV28,NA,TRBJ2-6
CASSQAVNTEAFF,TGTGCCAGCAGTCAGGCGGTGAACACTGAAGCTTTCTTT,NA,TRBV28,NA,TRBJ1-1
CASSLTSGNSYEQYF,TGTGCCAGCAGCTTGACTAGCGGGAATTCCTACGAGCAGTACTTC,many,TRBV7-2,TRBD2,TRBJ2-7
CSARPGLAGAEQYF,TGCAGTGCTCGTCCGGGACTAGCGGGCGCCGAGCAGTACTTC,NA,TRBV20-1,TRBD2,TRBJ2-7
CASSRTQQGTEAFF,TGTGCCAGCAGTAGAACCCAACAGGGAACTGAAGCTTTCTTT,many,TRBV9,NA,TRBJ1-1
CASRPDVRGGGYTF,TGTGCCAGCAGGCCTGATGTCCGGGGCGGAGGCTACACCTTC,many,TRBV6-5,NA,TRBJ1-2
CASSYEDSSYNEQFF,TGTGCCAGCAGTTACGAGGACAGCTCCTACAATGAGCAGTTCTTC,many,TRBV6-5,NA,TRBJ2-1
CASSSRQGIMGLTNTGELFF,TGTGCCAGCTCCTCTCGACAGGGAATAATGGGACTAACGAACACCGGGGAGCTGTTTTTT,many,TRBV7-8,NA,TRBJ2-2
CASQDLDFYEQYF,TGTGCCAGCCAGGACCTGGACTTCTACGAGCAGTACTTC,many,TRBV25-1,NA,TRBJ2-7